The 16 T cell receptor beta chains in this list originate from one sample, sequenced in a study of blood T cell repertoires in COVID-19. Measured with immunoSEQ multiplex PCR; TCRdb has only the in-frame clones, and not every one. The data contain about 140,000 clones, about 70% of them singletons. Sequencing input: peripheral blood. These receptors came from a man aged 80 or over with acute or convalescent COVID-19.

This clone was seen a few times. The chain carries TRBV5-5 and TRBJ2-2; weak D call: TRBD2 (5 bases). The CDR3 runs to 18 residues. V dropped 4 bases and J dropped 6 bases, with 25 bases sitting between them. The germline gives CDR1 SGHKS, CDR2 YYEKEE (reference sequence). CDR3 residues: CASSKEGNRVPGAGELFF. The CDR3 DNA reads TGTGCCAGCAGCAAAGAGGGAAACCGGGTCCCCGGGGCCGGGGAGCTGTTTTTT. The full variable domain, with the rest looked up from reference TRBV5-5 and TRBJ2-2, is DAGVTQSPTHLIKTRGQQVTLRCSPISGHKSVSWYQQVLGQGPQFIFQYYEKEERGRGNFPDRFSARQFPNYSSELNVNALLLGDSALYLCASSKEGNRVPGAGELFFGEGSRLTVL.

This clone has a handful of counts. The chain carries TRBV3-1 (or the pseudogene TRBV3-2) and TRBJ1-1, with 8 bases matching TRBD1. The J segment lost 1 base and the V segment lost 6 bases, leaving 10 bases of the junction unmatched. This CDR3 is 16 amino acids long. From germline, CDR1 is LGHDT and CDR2 YNNKEL (reference sequence). The CDR3 region has the DNA TGTGCCAGCAGGAAGAGGACAGGGTCGGGGAACACTGAAGCTTTCTTT. Its translation is CASRKRTGSGNTEAFF.

This clone came up a few times. CDR3: CVVEGGTEAFF. CDR3 in DNA: TGTGTAGTAGAAGGGGGCACTGAAGCTTTCTTT. The V call is TRBV28, the J call TRBJ1-1; TRBD1 is a possible D gene (6 bases). The CDR3 consists of 11 residues. CDR1 is MDHEN, CDR2 SYDVKM, per germline.

The chain employs TRBV5-1 and TRBJ1-2; 8 positions match TRBD1. The V segment lost 4 bases and the J segment 7 bases; nucleotides outside the gene matches: 9. CDR3 size: 14 residues. In germline, CDR1 is SGHRS, CDR2 YFSETQ. CDR3 residues: CASSPGQGSSGYTF. DNA of the CDR3: TGCGCCAGCAGCCCCGGACAGGGTTCGAGTGGCTACACCTTC.

The CDR3 protein is CASSKRTGSSYGYTF. In nucleotides, the CDR3 is TGTGCCAGCAGCAAGAGGACAGGGAGCTCCTATGGCTACACCTTC. The chain joins TRBV7-2 to TRBJ1-2; 8 bases are shared with TRBD1. CDR3 length equals 15 residues. Germline V gives CDR1 SGHTA, CDR2 FQGNSA. With V trimmed by 5 bases and J by 4 bases, 9 bases remained unmatched.

The chain joins TRBV7-9 to TRBJ1-3; TRBD1 agrees at 12 bases. Trimming removed 5 bases from V and 6 bases from J; junction bases left unmatched: 8. The CDR3 has 16 residues. Germline assignment: CDR1 SEHNR and CDR2 FQNEAQ (reference sequence). This CDR3 is CASSPRTGQGANTIYF. The CDR3 nucleotides are TGTGCCAGCAGCCCCAGAACGGGACAGGGGGCAAACACCATATATTTT.

This chain links TRBV19 with TRBJ1-3; D remains unclear. Germline loops: CDR1 LNHDA, CDR2 SQIVND (reference sequence). Trimming stripped 8 bases from V and 0 bases from J, with 8 bases between. The CDR3 is made up of 13 amino acids. The CDR3 bases are TGTGCCAGTCGTCAGGCCTCTGGAAACACCATATATTTT. Translation: CASRQASGNTIYF.

The rearrangement uses TRBV6-2 or TRBV6-3 and TRBJ1-2; 9 bases are a match to TRBD1. Losses at the gene ends were 4 bases for V and 4 bases for J; bases not matched to a gene: 19. The CDR3 contains 19 residues. From germline, CDR1 is MNHEY and CDR2 SVGEGT. For the CDR3, the DNA is TGTGCCAGCAGTTTGTCCGCCTTCCGGGACAGGGACCGTGTCTATGGCTACACCTTC. It encodes CASSLSAFRDRDRVYGYTF.

The chain joins TRBV24-1 to TRBJ2-4, with D perhaps TRBD1 (6 bases). Germline CDR1 and CDR2: KGHDR and SFDVKD. There are 17 residues in the CDR3. Trimming took off 0 bases at V and 0 bases at J, with 11 bases between the two ends. The CDR3 region is CATSDLRDRLAKNIQYF. The CDR3 DNA reads as TGTGCCACCAGTGATTTGAGAGACAGGCTAGCCAAAAACATTCAGTACTTC.

This clone has a handful of counts. This chain uses TRBV18 with TRBJ1-1, with TRBD1 identical over 7 bases. Germline trimming cut 1 base from V and 7 bases from J; bases unmatched to any gene: 3. The CDR3 extends over 13 amino acids. Germline V gene data show CDR1 as KGHSH and CDR2 as LQKENI. CDR3 bases: TGTGCCAGCTCACCACAGGGGGCAGTTGAAGCTTTCTTT. Translated, it gives CASSPQGAVEAFF. Full variable domain (remainder filled in from reference TRBV18 and TRBJ1-1): NAGVMQNPRHLVRRRGQEARLRCSPMKGHSHVYWYRQLPEEGLKFMVYLQKENIIDESGMPKERFSAEFPKEGPSILRIQQVVRGDSAAYFCASSPQGAVEAFFGQGTRLTVV.

This chain joins TRBV15 and TRBJ1-2; 8 bases match TRBD1. Germline V gene data show CDR1 as LNHNV and CDR2 as YYDKDF (reference sequence). The CDR3 spans 15 residues. V was clipped by 0 bases and J by 8 bases; unmatched bases: 8. CDR3 protein: CATSRDWTGSGGYTF. Here the CDR3 DNA reads TGTGCCACCAGCAGAGATTGGACAGGGTCGGGCGGCTACACCTTC.

In this sample, this clone turned up once. The chain has TRBV19 and TRBJ1-1; the D is unclear. The germline gives CDR1 LNHDA, CDR2 SQIVND (reference sequence). With 6 bases removed from V and 5 bases from J, the gap between germline ends came to 10 bases. The CDR3 length is 12 residues. DNA of the CDR3: TGTGCCAGTAGAGTGGGGAGAACTGAAGCTTTCTTT. This translates into CASRVGRTEAFF.

This clone was seen a single time. CDR3 coding DNA: TGTGCCAGCAGCAGTTTGGGGACAGGGGATGGCTACACCTTC. Translation: CASSSLGTGDGYTF. J is TRBJ1-2 and V is TRBV28; 10 nucleotides line up with TRBD1. Trimming took 6 bases from V and 6 from J; bases not matched to a gene: 7. The CDR3 length is 14 residues. The germline CDR1 and CDR2 sequences are MDHEN and SYDVKM.

The chain uses TRBV10-3 and TRBJ1-1, with TRBD1 as a possible D gene (6 bases). The germline V and J ends were trimmed by 6 bases and 6 bases, with 14 bases remaining between them. The CDR3 spans 13 residues. The V gene's germline CDR1 is ENHRY and CDR2 SYGVKD. CDR3 loop: CAIRIQGDPEAFF. The CDR3 DNA follows: TGTGCCATCAGAATACAGGGAGACCCTGAAGCTTTCTTT.

This sequence joins TRBV20-1 and TRBJ2-2; perhaps TRBD2 as D (6 bases). This CDR3 has 15 amino acids. The V end lost 3 bases, the J end lost 2 bases, and 13 bases lay between the germline ends. Germline loops: CDR1 DFQATT, CDR2 SNEGSKA (reference sequence). DNA for the CDR3: TGCAGTGCTAGTGAACCGGGACTCAACACCGGGGAGCTGTTTTTT. Residues: CSASEPGLNTGELFF.

This clone was found a few times. The sample contains more than one DNA sequence encoding this CDR3. This chain joins TRBV2 and TRBJ1-5; 9 bases are shared with TRBD1. V dropped 6 bases and J dropped 1; count of bases not matched to a gene: 7. Germline V gene lookup returns CDR1 SNHLY and CDR2 FYNNEI. The CDR3 is 16 residues long. This CDR3 is CASRGDREESNQPQHF. The CDR3 coding sequence is TGTGCCAGCAGGGGGGACAGGGAAGAGAGCAATCAGCCCCAGCATTTT.